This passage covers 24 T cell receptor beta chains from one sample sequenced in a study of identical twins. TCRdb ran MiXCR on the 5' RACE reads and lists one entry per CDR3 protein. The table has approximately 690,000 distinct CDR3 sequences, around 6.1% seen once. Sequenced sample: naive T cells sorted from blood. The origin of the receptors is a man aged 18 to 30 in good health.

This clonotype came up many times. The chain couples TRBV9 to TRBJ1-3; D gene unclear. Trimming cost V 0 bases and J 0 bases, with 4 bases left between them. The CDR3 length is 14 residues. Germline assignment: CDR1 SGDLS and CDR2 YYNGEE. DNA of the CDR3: TGTGCCAGCAGCGTAGTCAGCTCTGGAAACACCATATATTTT. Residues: CASSVVSSGNTIYF.

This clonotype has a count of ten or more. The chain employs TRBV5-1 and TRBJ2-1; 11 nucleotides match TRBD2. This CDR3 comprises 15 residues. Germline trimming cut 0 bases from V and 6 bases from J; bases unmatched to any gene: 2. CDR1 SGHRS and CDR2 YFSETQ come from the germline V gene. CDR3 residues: CASSLATSGSNEQFF. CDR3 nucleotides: TGCGCCAGCAGCTTGGCCACTAGCGGGAGCAATGAGCAGTTCTTC.

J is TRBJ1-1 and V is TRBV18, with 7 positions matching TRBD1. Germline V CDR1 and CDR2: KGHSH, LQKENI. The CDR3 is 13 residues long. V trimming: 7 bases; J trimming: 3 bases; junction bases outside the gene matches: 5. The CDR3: CASLSQGYTEAFF. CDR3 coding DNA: TGTGCCAGCTTATCACAGGGGTACACTGAAGCTTTCTTT. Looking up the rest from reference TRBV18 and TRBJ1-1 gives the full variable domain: NAGVMQNPRHLVRRRGQEARLRCSPMKGHSHVYWYRQLPEEGLKFMVYLQKENIIDESGMPKERFSAEFPKEGPSILRIQQVVRGDSAAYFCASLSQGYTEAFFGQGTRLTVV.

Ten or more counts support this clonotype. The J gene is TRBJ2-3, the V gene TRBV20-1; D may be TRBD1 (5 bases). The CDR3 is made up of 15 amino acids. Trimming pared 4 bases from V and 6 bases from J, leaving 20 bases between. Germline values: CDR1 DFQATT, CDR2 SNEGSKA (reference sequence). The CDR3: CSAIVARKGDDTQYF. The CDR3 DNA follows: TGCAGTGCTATTGTAGCTCGGAAAGGGGATGATACGCAGTATTTT.

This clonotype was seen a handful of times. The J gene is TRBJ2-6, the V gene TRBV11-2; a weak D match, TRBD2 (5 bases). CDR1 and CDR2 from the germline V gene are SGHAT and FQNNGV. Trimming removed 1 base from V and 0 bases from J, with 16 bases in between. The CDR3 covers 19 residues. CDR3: CASSLVGKDDSSGANVLTF. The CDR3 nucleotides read TGTGCCAGCAGCTTAGTCGGGAAAGATGATAGCTCTGGGGCCAACGTCCTGACTTTC. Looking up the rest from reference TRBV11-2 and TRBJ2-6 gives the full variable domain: EAGVAQSPRYKIIEKRQSVAFWCNPISGHATLYWYQQILGQGPKLLIQFQNNGVVDDSQLPKDRFSAERLKGVDSTLKIQPAKLEDSAVYLCASSLVGKDDSSGANVLTFGAGSRLTVL.

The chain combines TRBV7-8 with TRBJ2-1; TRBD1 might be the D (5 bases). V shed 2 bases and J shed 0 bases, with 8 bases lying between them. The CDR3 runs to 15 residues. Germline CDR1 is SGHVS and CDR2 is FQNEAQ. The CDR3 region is CASSLLTVSYNEQFF. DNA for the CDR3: TGTGCCAGCAGCTTACTGACAGTCTCCTACAATGAGCAGTTCTTC. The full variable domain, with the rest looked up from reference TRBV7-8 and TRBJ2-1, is GAGVSQSPRYKVAKRGQDVALRCDPISGHVSLFWYQQALGQGPEFLTYFQNEAQLDKSGLPSDRFFAERPEGSVSTLKIQRTQQEDSAVYLCASSLLTVSYNEQFFGPGTRLTVL.

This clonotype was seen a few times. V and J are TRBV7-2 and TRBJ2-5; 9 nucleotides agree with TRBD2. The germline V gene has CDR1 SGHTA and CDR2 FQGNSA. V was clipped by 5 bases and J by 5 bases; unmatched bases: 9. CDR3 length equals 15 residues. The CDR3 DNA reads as TGTGCCAGCAGCCGCATAGCGGGAGTAGGGGAGACCCAGTACTTC. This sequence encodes CASSRIAGVGETQYF. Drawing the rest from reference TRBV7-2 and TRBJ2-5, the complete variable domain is GAGVSQSPSNKVTEKGKDVELRCDPISGHTALYWYRQSLGQGLEFLIYFQGNSAPDKSGLPSDRFSAERTGGSVSTLTIQRTQQEDSAVYLCASSRIAGVGETQYFGPGTRLLVL.

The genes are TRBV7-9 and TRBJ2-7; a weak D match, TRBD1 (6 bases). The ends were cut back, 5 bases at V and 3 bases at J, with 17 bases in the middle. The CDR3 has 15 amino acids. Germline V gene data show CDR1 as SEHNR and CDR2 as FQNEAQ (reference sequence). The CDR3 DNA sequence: TGTGCCAGCAGCCCTCGACAGGCGGCCCGCTACGAGCAGTACTTC. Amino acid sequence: CASSPRQAARYEQYF.

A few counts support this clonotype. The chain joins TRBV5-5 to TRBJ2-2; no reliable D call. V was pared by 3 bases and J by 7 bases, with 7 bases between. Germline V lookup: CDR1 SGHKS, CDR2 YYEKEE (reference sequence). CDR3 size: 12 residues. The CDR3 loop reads CASSSMGGELFF. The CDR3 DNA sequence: TGTGCCAGCAGCTCTATGGGCGGGGAGCTGTTTTTT.

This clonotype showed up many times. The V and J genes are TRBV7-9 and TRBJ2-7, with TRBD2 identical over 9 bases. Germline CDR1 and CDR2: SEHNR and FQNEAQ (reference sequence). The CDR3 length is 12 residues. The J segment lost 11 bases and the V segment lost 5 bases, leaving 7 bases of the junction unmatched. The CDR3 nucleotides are TGTGCCAGCAGCCGACTAGCGGATGTCGAGTACGTC. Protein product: CASSRLADVEYV.

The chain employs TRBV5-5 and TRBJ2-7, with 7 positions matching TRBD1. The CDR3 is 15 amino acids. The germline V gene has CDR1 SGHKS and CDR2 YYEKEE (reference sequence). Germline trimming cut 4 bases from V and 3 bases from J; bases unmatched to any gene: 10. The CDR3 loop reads CASSGRDSQFYEQYF. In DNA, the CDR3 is TGTGCCAGCAGCGGCCGGGACAGCCAATTCTACGAGCAGTACTTC.

This chain's CDR3 is CASSMIPGELFF. Written as DNA, the CDR3 is TGTGCCAGCAGTATGATTCCCGGGGAGCTGTTTTTT. The rearrangement links TRBV7-2 to TRBJ2-2, with no clear D. Per the germline V gene, CDR1 is SGHTA and CDR2 is FQGNSA. Trimming took 6 bases from V and 6 from J, leaving 8 bases between them. The CDR3 runs to 12 residues.

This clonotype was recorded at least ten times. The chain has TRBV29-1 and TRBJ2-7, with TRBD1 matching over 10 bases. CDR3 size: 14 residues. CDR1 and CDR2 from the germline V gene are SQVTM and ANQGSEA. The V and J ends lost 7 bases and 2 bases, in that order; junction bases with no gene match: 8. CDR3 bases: TGCAGCGCAAGACAGGGGGCTAGAGCCTACGAGCAGTACTTC. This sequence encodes CSARQGARAYEQYF.

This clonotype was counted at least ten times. The CDR3 loop is CASSLQGAFYNEQFF. DNA of the CDR3: TGTGCCAGCAGCCTCCAGGGGGCTTTCTACAATGAGCAGTTCTTC. This chain connects TRBV27 to TRBJ2-1; 8 nucleotides agree with TRBD1. This CDR3 comprises 15 residues. Unmatched junction bases numbered 7, after V lost 6 bases and J lost 3 bases. Per the germline V gene, CDR1 is MNHEY and CDR2 is SMNVEV (reference sequence).

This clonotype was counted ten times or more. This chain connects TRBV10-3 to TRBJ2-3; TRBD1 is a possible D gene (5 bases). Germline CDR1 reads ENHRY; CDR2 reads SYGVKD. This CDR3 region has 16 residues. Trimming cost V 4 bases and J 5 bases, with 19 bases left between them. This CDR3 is CAISVGEVGSLDTQYF. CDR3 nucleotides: TGTGCCATCAGTGTAGGGGAAGTAGGCTCCTTAGATACGCAGTATTTT.

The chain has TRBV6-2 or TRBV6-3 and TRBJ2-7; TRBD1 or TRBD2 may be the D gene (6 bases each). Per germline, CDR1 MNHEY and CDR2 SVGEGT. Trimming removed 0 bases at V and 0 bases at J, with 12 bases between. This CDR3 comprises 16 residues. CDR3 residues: CASSYSRGVSSYEQYV. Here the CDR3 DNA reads TGTGCCAGCAGTTACTCTAGGGGGGTAAGCTCCTACGAGCAGTACGTC.

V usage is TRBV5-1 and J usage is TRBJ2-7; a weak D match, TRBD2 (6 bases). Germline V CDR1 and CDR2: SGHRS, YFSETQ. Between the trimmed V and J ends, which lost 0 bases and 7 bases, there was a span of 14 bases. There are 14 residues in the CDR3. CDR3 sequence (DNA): TGCGCCAGCAGCTTGGAAGGGAGGTCGTCTGAGCAGTACGTC. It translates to CASSLEGRSSEQYV.

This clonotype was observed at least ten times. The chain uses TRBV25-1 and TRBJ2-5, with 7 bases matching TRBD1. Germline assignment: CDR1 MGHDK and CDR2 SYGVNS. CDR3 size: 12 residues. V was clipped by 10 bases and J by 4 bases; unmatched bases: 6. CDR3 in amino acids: CATRQGRETQYF. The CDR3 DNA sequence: TGTGCCACCAGACAGGGTCGAGAGACCCAGTACTTC.

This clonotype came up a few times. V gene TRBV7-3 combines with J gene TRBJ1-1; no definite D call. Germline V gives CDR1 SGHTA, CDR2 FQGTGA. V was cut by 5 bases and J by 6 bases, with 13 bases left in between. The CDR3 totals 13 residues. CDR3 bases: TGTGCCAGCAGCCCCCGGCCCTTCTCTGAAGCTTTCTTT. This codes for CASSPRPFSEAFF.

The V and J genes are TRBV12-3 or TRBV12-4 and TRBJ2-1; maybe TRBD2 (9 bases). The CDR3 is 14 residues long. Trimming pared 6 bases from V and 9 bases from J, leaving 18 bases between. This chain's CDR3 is CASRTSGTGGEQFF. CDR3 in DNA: TGTGCCAGCAGGACTAGCGGCACAGGGGGTGAGCAGTTCTTC.

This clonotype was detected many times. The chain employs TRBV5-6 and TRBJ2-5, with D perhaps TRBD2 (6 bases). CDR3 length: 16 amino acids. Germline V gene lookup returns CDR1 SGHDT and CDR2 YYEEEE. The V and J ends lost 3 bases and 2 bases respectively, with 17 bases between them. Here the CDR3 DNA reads TGTGCCAGCAGCTCTGTCGGGAGCGCCGTTCAAGAGACCCAGTACTTC. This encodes CASSSVGSAVQETQYF.

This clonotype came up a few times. The CDR3 loop is CASMPSLNEQFF. In DNA form, the CDR3 reads TGTGCCAGCATGCCATCACTGAATGAGCAGTTCTTC. This chain uses TRBV7-2 with TRBJ2-1; D is unclear. V was trimmed by 7 bases and J by 7 bases, leaving 11 bases between them. The germline V gene has CDR1 SGHTA and CDR2 FQGNSA. The CDR3 spans 12 residues.

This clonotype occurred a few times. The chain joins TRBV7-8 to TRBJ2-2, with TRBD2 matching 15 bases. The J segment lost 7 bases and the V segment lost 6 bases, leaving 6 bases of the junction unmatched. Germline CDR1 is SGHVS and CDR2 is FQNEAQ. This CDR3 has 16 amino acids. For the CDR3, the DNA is TGTGCCAGCAGACGGACTAGCGGGAGGGCCGGCGGGGAGCTGTTTTTT. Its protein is CASRRTSGRAGGELFF.

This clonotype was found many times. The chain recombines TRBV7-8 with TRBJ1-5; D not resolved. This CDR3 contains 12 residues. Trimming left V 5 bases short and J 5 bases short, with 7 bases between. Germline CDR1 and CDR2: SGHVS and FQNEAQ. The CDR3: CASSIPDQPQHF. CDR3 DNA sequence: TGTGCCAGCAGCATACCTGATCAGCCCCAGCATTTT.